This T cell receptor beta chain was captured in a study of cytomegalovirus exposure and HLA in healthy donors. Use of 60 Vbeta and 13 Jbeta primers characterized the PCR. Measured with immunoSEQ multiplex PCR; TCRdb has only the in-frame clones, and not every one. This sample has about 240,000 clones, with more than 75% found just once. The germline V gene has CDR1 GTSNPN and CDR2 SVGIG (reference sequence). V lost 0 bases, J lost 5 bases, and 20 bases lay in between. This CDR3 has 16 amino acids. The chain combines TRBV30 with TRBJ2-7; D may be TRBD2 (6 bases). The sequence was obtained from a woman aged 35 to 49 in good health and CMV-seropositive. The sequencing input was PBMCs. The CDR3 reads CAWSVQRAGTRNEQYF. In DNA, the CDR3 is TGTGCCTGGAGTGTACAGCGGGCGGGGACTCGGAACGAGCAGTACTTC.